One TCR beta chain is described in this entry. The data stem from a study of blood T cell repertoires in COVID-19. The data were produced by immunoSEQ multiplex PCR, yet TCRdb's version contains in-frame clones alone and is incomplete. The repertoire holds some 99,000 clones, with around 83% as singletons. This CDR3 is built from 14 residues. Looked up from germline, CDR1 is SGHKS and CDR2 is YYEKEE (reference sequence). V dropped 4 bases and J dropped 2; count of bases not matched to a gene: 5. The source material was peripheral blood. The TCR originated in a woman in her sixties or seventies in a cohort sampled during active or convalescent COVID-19. This chain connects TRBV5-5 to TRBJ1-2, with 7 positions matching TRBD1. Written as DNA, the CDR3 is TGTGCCAGCAGCCCAGGGACAGTCAACTATGGCTACACCTTC. This encodes CASSPGTVNYGYTF.